This T cell receptor (beta chain) was documented in a study of shared clonotypes between healthy human individuals. Germline V gene sequence: CDR1 SGDLS, CDR2 YYNGEE. This CDR3 is 16 amino acids long. V lost 4 bases and J lost 4; bases outside the gene matches: 9. The genomic DNA of each subset was split evenly across several immunoSEQ plates. Sorted-subset replicate PCRs used 150 to 250 ng of genomic DNA. This amount corresponded to some 32,000 T cell genomes. Using immunoSEQ multiplex PCR, the repertoire was profiled, and TCRdb retains in-frame clones only, with some absent. The table has approximately 2.3 million clones, roughly 93% seen once.

Source material: naive CD4+ T cells from PBMCs. As to subset: CD45RA+ positively selected. The source is a young man in good health. Some clones in this sample may be carry-over from other donors' samples. The rearrangement links TRBV9 to TRBJ2-3, with 10 bases that match TRBD2. The CDR3 DNA is TGTGCCAGCAGCACAAGAGCGGGAGGGCCAGCAGATACGCAGTATTTT. Translated: CASSTRAGGPADTQYF.